This TCR beta chain comes out of a study of blood T cell repertoires in COVID-19. Germline-derived CDR1 and CDR2 are MNHEY and SVGAGI. The CDR3 runs 15 residues. Trimming shortened V by 6 bases and J by 3 bases, and 15 bases separated the two germline ends. TCRdb's table, derived via immunoSEQ multiplex PCR, lists solely in-frame clones and lacks some. There are 170,000 or so clones in the sample; approximately 80% occur only once, and roughly 7.2% lies in the top ten. This clonotype originated in a woman in her 40s with COVID-19, enrolled during active disease. The chain carries TRBV6-5 and TRBJ2-1; TRBD2 might be the D (6 bases). Sequencing was done on a sample of peripheral blood. CDR3 nucleotides: TGTGCCAGCAGCCGGGGGAGTGGCTACTACAATGAGCAGTTCTTC. It codes for CASSRGSGYYNEQFF.